The 10 T cell receptor beta chains presented below share a single source sample, sequenced in a study of blood T cell repertoires in COVID-19. Measured with immunoSEQ multiplex PCR; TCRdb has only the in-frame clones, and not every one. The sample records tens of thousands of clones, around nine tenths being singletons. The sequencing input was peripheral blood. The source is a man older than 75 with acute or convalescent COVID-19.

The chain couples TRBV5-6 to TRBJ2-3; possible D gene TRBD2, 7 bases. V lost 5 bases to trimming and J lost 0 bases, with 10 bases between them. Germline V lookup: CDR1 SGHDT, CDR2 YYEEEE. The CDR3 extends over 14 amino acids. This CDR3 reads CASRGGASTDTQYF. The CDR3 nucleotides are TGTGCCAGCAGGGGGGGGGCCAGCACAGATACGCAGTATTTT. The full variable domain, completed using reference TRBV5-6 and TRBJ2-3, is DAGVTQSPTHLIKTRGQQVTLRCSPKSGHDTVSWYQQALGQGPQFIFQYYEEEERQRGNFPDRFSGHQFPNYSSELNVNALLLGDSALYLCASRGGASTDTQYFGPGTRLTVL.

This clone was picked up a small number of times. The rearrangement joins TRBV7-9 to TRBJ1-6; D call uncertain. The CDR3 loop spans 13 amino acids. In germline, CDR1 is SEHNR, CDR2 FQNEAQ (reference sequence). Deletions cut 5 bases from V and 3 bases from J, with 5 bases between. CDR3 amino acids: CASSPYYNSPLHF. CDR3 in DNA: TGTGCCAGCAGCCCGTACTATAATTCACCCCTCCACTTT.

The V and J genes are TRBV30 and TRBJ2-1, with a possible D match to TRBD1 (5 bases). The germline CDR1 and CDR2 sequences are GTSNPN and SVGIG (reference sequence). V shed 0 bases and J shed 3 bases, with 21 bases lying between them. The CDR3 has 18 amino acids. The CDR3, as DNA: TGTGCCTGGAGTGTACCCCCTCCAGGGCCGACACACTACAATGAGCAGTTCTTC. Its protein product is CAWSVPPPGPTHYNEQFF.

V usage is TRBV9 and J usage is TRBJ1-2; D call uncertain. The V and J ends lost 3 bases and 4 bases respectively, with 19 bases between them. The CDR3 contains 16 residues. Germline CDR1 reads SGDLS; CDR2 reads YYNGEE. In DNA, the CDR3 is TGTGCCAGCAGCGCCTCCGGGAGCCCTCCGCTCTATGGCTACACCTTC. It is translated as CASSASGSPPLYGYTF.

V is TRBV7-2 and J is TRBJ1-5; 8 nucleotides line up with TRBD1. The CDR3 is 15 residues long. Germline lookup yields CDR1 SGHTA and CDR2 FQGNSA. V dropped 5 bases and J dropped 2; count of bases not matched to a gene: 5. CDR3 coding DNA: TGTGCCAGCAGCGCAGACAGGGGAGGCAATCAGCCCCAGCATTTT. It yields the protein CASSADRGGNQPQHF. The full variable domain, with the rest looked up from reference TRBV7-2 and TRBJ1-5, is GAGVSQSPSNKVTEKGKDVELRCDPISGHTALYWYRQSLGQGLEFLIYFQGNSAPDKSGLPSDRFSAERTGGSVSTLTIQRTQQEDSAVYLCASSADRGGNQPQHFGDGTRLSIL.

The rearrangement links TRBV6-6 to TRBJ1-4; 7 positions match TRBD1. From germline, CDR1 is MNHNY and CDR2 SVGAGI (reference sequence). The CDR3 contains 16 residues. V lost 0 bases and J lost 5; bases outside the gene matches: 6. CDR3 sequence: CASSYSPGTENEKLFF. Here the CDR3 DNA reads TGTGCCAGCAGTTACTCCCCCGGGACAGAAAATGAAAAACTGTTTTTT.

This clone showed up just once. The gene calls are TRBV15 and TRBJ1-3; no clear D. Germline assignment: CDR1 LNHNV and CDR2 YYDKDF (reference sequence). Trimming left V 4 bases short and J 4 bases short, with 8 bases between. The CDR3 length is 13 residues. CDR3 nucleotide sequence: TGTGCCACCAGCAAGTTACAGGGAAACACCATATATTTT. Protein sequence: CATSKLQGNTIYF.

The chain has TRBV15 and TRBJ2-7; TRBD1 matches 7 bases. The CDR3 spans 15 residues. Germline assignment: CDR1 LNHNV and CDR2 YYDKDF (reference sequence). The V gene end was trimmed by 3 bases and the J gene end by 7 bases; junction bases not matched to a gene: 12. The DNA for the CDR3 is TGTGCCACCAGCAGTCCACGACAGGGTTCCTTGGAGCAGTACTTC. Protein product: CATSSPRQGSLEQYF.

This chain connects TRBV5-1 to TRBJ2-7; TRBD1 agrees at 8 bases. With V trimmed by 4 bases and J by 4 bases, 7 bases remained unmatched. The V gene's germline CDR1 is SGHRS and CDR2 YFSETQ. This CDR3 contains 14 residues. DNA for the CDR3: TGCGCCAGCAGCAATACAGGGGGTTCATACGAGCAGTACTTC. It yields the protein CASSNTGGSYEQYF.

The J gene is TRBJ1-4, the V gene TRBV29-1; no firm D call. The CDR3 is made up of 16 amino acids. Germline lookup yields CDR1 SQVTM and CDR2 ANQGSEA. Trimming took off 0 bases at V and 0 bases at J, with 11 bases between the two ends. CDR3 DNA sequence: TGCAGCGTTGAAGAGAGAGGATCCGCAACTAATGAAAAACTGTTTTTT. Encoded protein: CSVEERGSATNEKLFF.